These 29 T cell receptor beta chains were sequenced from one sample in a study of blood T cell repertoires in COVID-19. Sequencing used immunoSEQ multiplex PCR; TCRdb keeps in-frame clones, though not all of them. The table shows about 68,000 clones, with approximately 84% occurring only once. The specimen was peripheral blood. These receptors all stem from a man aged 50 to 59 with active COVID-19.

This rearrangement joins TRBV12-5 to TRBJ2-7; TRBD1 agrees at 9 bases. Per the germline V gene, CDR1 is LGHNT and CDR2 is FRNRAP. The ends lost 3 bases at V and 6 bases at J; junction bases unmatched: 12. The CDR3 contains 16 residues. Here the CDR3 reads CASGLQPGQGPGEQYF. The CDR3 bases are TGTGCTAGTGGTTTACAACCGGGACAGGGACCCGGCGAGCAGTACTTC.

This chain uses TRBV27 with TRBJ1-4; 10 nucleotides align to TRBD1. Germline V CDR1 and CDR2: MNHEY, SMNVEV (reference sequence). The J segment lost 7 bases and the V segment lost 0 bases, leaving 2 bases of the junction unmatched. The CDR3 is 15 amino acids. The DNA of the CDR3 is TGTGCCAGCAGTTTATCCGGGACAGGGGCTGAAAAACTGTTTTTT. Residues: CASSLSGTGAEKLFF.

The CDR3 protein is CASSLMRSGYTF. CDR3 nucleotides: TGTGCCAGCAGCTTAATGCGGTCGGGCTACACCTTC. The rearrangement joins TRBV7-2 to TRBJ1-2; D uncertain. The CDR3 totals 12 residues. CDR1 is SGHTA, CDR2 FQGNSA, per germline. V shed 2 bases and J shed 8 bases, with 9 bases lying between them.

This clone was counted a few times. In nucleotides, the CDR3 is TGCGCCAGCAGTTGGGCTGACAGGGACCCAAGGACCCAGTACTTC. Amino acids: CASSWADRDPRTQYF. The V and J genes are TRBV5-1 and TRBJ2-5; 7 bases map to TRBD1. Trimming removed 5 bases from V and 7 bases from J; junction bases left unmatched: 14. CDR1 is SGHRS and CDR2 is YFSETQ in the germline V gene. The CDR3 runs to 15 residues.

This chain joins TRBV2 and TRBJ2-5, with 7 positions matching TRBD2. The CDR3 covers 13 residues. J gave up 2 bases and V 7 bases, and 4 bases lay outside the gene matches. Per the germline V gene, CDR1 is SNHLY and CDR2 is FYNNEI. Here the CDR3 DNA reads TGTGCCAGCAACGTGGGAGGGCAAGAGACCCAGTACTTC. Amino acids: CASNVGGQETQYF.

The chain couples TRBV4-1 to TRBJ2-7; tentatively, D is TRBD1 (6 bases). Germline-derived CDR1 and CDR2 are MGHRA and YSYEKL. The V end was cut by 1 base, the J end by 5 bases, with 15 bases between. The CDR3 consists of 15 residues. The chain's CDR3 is CASSQVGGLGDEQYF. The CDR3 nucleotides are TGCGCCAGCAGCCAAGTTGGGGGCTTGGGAGACGAGCAGTACTTC.

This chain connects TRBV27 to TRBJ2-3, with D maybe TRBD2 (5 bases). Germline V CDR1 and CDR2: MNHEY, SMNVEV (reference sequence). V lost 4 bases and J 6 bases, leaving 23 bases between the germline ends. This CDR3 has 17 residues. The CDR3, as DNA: TGTGCCAGCAGTTCCCTCACTAGACTTGACGGGTTGGATACGCAGTATTTT. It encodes CASSSLTRLDGLDTQYF.

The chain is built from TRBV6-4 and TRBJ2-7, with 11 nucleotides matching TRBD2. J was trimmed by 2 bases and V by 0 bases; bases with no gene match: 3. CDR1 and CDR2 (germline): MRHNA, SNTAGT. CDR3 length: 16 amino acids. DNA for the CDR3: TGTGCCAGCAGTGACTCGGTGACTAGCGGGACCTACGAGCAGTACTTC. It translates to CASSDSVTSGTYEQYF.

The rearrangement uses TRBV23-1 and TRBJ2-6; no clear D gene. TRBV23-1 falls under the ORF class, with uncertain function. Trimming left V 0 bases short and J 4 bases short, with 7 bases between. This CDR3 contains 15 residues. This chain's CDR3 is CASSQSGAGANVLTF. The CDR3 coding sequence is TGCGCCAGCAGTCAATCTGGAGCAGGGGCCAACGTCCTGACTTTC.

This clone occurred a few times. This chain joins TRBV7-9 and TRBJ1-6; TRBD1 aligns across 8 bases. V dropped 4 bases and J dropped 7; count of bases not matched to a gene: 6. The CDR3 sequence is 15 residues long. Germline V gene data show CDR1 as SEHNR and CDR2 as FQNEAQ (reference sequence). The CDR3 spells CASSSDRVGNSPLHF. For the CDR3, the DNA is TGTGCCAGCAGCTCGGACAGGGTTGGGAATTCACCCCTCCACTTT.

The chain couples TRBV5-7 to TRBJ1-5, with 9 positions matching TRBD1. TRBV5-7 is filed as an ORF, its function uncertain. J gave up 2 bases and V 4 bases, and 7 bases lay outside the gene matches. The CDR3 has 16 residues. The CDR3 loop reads CASSRTGGGCNQPQHF. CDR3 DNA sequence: TGTGCCAGCAGCAGAACAGGGGGCGGATGCAATCAGCCCCAGCATTTT.

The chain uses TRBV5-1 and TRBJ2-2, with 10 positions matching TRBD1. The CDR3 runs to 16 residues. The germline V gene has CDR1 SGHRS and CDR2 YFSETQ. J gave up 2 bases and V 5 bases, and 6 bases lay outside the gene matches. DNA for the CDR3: TGCGCCAGCAGTCCAGGGGACAGGGGAAACACCGGGGAGCTGTTTTTT. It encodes CASSPGDRGNTGELFF.

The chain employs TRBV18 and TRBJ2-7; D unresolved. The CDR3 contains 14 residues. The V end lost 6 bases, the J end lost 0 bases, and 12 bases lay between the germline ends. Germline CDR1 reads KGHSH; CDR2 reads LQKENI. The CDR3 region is CASSIQRDSYEQYF. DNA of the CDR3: TGTGCCAGCTCCATCCAGCGAGACTCCTACGAGCAGTACTTC. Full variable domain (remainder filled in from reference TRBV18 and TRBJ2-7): NAGVMQNPRHLVRRRGQEARLRCSPMKGHSHVYWYRQLPEEGLKFMVYLQKENIIDESGMPKERFSAEFPKEGPSILRIQQVVRGDSAAYFCASSIQRDSYEQYFGPGTRLTVT.

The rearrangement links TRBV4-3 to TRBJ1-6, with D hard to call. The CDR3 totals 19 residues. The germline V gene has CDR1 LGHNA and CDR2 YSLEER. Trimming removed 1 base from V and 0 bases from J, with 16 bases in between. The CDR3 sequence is CASSQVGGRGSSYNSPLHF. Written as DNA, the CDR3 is TGCGCCAGCAGCCAAGTCGGTGGGCGGGGTAGCTCCTATAATTCACCCCTCCACTTT.

This chain's CDR3 is CASSASEGGNTEAFF. Here the CDR3 DNA reads TGTGCCAGCAGCGCTTCAGAGGGAGGGAACACTGAAGCTTTCTTT. The chain has TRBV5-4 and TRBJ1-1, with no clear D. The V and J ends lost 4 bases and 1 base respectively, with 14 bases between them. CDR1 and CDR2 from the germline V gene are SGHNT and YYREEE (reference sequence). This CDR3 is built from 15 residues.

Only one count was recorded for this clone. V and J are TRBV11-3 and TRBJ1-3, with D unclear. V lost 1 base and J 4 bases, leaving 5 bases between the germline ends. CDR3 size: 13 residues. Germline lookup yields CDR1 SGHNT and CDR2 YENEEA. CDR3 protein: CASSLAQGNTIYF. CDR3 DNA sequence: TGTGCCAGCAGCTTAGCCCAGGGAAACACCATATATTTT.

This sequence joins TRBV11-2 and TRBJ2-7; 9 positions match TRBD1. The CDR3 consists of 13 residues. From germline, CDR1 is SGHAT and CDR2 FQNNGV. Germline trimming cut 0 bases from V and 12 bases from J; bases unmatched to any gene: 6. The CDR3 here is CASSLEAGQGPYF. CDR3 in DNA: TGTGCCAGCAGCTTAGAGGCGGGACAGGGCCCGTACTTC.

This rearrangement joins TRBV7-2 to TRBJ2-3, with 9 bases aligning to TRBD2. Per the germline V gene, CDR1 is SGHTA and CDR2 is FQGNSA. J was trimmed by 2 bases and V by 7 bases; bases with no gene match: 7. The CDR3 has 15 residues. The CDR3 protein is CASTWGGGATDTQYF. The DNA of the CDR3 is TGTGCCAGCACCTGGGGCGGGGGGGCCACAGATACGCAGTATTTT.

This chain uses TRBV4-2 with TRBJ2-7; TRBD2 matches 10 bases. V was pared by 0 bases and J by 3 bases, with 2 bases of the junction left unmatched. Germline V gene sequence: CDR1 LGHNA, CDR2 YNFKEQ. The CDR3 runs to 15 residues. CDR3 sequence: CASSQEASGSYEQYF. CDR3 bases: TGTGCCAGCAGCCAAGAGGCTAGCGGGAGCTACGAGCAGTACTTC.

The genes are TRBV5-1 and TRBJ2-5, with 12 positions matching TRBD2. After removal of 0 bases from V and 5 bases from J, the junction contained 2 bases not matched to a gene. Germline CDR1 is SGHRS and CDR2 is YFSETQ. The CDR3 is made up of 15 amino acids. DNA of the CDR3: TGCGCCAGCAGCTTGGGACTAGCGGGAGTGGAGACCCAGTACTTC. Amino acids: CASSLGLAGVETQYF.

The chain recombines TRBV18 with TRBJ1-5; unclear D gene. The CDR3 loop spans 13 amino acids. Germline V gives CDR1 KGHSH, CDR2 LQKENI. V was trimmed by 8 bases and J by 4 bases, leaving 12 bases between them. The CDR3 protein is CASHGSGNQPQHF. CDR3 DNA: TGTGCCAGCCATGGGTCGGGGAATCAGCCCCAGCATTTT.

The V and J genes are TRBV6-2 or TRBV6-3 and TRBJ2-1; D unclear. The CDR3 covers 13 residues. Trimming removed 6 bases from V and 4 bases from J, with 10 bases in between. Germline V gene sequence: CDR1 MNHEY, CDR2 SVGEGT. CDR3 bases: TGTGCCAGCAGCCGCCTAGAATACAATGAGCAGTTCTTC. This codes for CASSRLEYNEQFF.

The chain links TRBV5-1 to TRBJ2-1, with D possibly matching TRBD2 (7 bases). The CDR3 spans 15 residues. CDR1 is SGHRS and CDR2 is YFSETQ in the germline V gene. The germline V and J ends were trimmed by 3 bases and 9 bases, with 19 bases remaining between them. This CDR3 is CASSSGGPSGREQFF. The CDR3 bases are TGCGCCAGCAGCTCCGGGGGGCCCTCCGGGCGTGAGCAGTTCTTC.

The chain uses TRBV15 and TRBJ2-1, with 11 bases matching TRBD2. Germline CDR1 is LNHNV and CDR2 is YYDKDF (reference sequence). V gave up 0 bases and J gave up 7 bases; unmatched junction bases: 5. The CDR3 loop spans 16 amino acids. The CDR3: CATSREVGLADNEQFF. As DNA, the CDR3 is TGTGCCACCAGCAGAGAAGTGGGACTAGCGGATAATGAGCAGTTCTTC.

Written as DNA, the CDR3 is TGTGCCAGCAGCTTAGGGACAGGGAACACTGAAGCTTTCTTT. Amino acid sequence: CASSLGTGNTEAFF. The gene calls are TRBV7-6 and TRBJ1-1; 7 nucleotides match TRBD1. J lost 1 base, V lost 1 base, and 0 bases had no gene match. Germline V gene lookup returns CDR1 SGHVS and CDR2 FNYEAQ. This CDR3 region has 14 residues.

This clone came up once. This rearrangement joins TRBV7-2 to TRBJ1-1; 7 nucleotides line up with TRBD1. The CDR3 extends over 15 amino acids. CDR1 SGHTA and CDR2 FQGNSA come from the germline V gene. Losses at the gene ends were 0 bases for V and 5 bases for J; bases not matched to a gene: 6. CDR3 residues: CASSLAGTEDTEAFF. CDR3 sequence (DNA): TGTGCCAGCAGCTTAGCCGGGACAGAGGATACTGAAGCTTTCTTT.

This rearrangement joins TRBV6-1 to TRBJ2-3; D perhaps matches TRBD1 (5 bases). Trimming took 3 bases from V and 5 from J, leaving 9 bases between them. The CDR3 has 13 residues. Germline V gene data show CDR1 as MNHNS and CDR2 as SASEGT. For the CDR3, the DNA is TGTGCCAGCAGTGAGGGCCAGGGAGATACGCAGTATTTT. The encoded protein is CASSEGQGDTQYF.

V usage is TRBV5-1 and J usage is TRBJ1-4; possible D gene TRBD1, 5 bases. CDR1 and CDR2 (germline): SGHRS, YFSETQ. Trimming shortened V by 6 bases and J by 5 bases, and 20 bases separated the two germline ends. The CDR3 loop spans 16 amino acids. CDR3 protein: CASTPGPSEGNEKLFF. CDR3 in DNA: TGCGCCAGCACCCCGGGACCATCGGAGGGAAATGAAAAACTGTTTTTT.

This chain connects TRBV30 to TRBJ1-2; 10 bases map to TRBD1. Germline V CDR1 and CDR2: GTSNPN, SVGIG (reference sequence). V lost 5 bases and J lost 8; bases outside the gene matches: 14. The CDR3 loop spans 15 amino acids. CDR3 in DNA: TGTGCCTGGGCCACCCCCGGGACAGGGGCGAGGGGCTACACCTTC. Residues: CAWATPGTGARGYTF.